This T cell receptor beta chain was profiled in a study of blood T cell repertoires in COVID-19. The table came from immunoSEQ multiplex PCR; TCRdb's copy has only in-frame clones and leaves some out. The table lists 30,000 to 35,000 clones, 70% to 80% of them singletons. Deletions cut 0 bases from V and 8 bases from J, with 11 bases between. The germline CDR1 and CDR2 sequences are MNHEY and SVGAGI. The CDR3 is 14 residues long. The chain employs TRBV6-5 and TRBJ1-5; D remains unclear. Sequencing input: peripheral blood. This sequence was found in a man at least 80 years old with acute or convalescent COVID-19. CDR3 DNA sequence: TGTGCCAGCAGTTACTCGTCCGAGGGCAAGCCCCAGCATTTT. It encodes CASSYSSEGKPQHF.